One and the same sample provided the 26 T cell receptor beta chains below, sequenced in a study of blood T cell repertoires in COVID-19. Some clones are missing from TCRdb's copy, which holds only in-frame ones; the method was immunoSEQ multiplex PCR. The data show roughly 140,000 clones, with about four fifths seen just once and approximately 3.7% held by the top ten. The sequenced sample consisted of peripheral blood. The receptors were gathered from a woman of 80 years or more with acute or convalescent COVID-19.

This clone was seen a few times. V gene TRBV3-1 (or the pseudogene TRBV3-2) combines with J gene TRBJ1-5, with D possibly TRBD1 on 6 matching bases. Germline CDR1 reads LGHDT; CDR2 reads YNNKEL (reference sequence). Trimming removed 3 bases at V and 2 bases at J, with 8 bases between. The CDR3 has 14 amino acids. CDR3 coding DNA: TGTGCCAGCAGCCAGAGACAGGGCAATCAGCCCCAGCATTTT. This codes for CASSQRQGNQPQHF.

The rearrangement joins TRBV28 to TRBJ1-5, with a possible D match to TRBD1 (5 bases). The germline V and J ends were trimmed by 2 bases and 5 bases, with 16 bases remaining between them. There are 16 residues in the CDR3. Germline V gene sequence: CDR1 MDHEN, CDR2 SYDVKM. The chain's CDR3 is CASSLIGGTGDQPQHF. CDR3 sequence (DNA): TGTGCCAGCAGTTTAATTGGGGGTACGGGAGATCAGCCCCAGCATTTT.

The rearrangement joins TRBV3-1 (or the pseudogene TRBV3-2) to TRBJ1-2; perhaps TRBD1 as D (5 bases). The CDR3 is 14 residues long. V was clipped by 3 bases and J by 2 bases, with 10 bases between them. The germline V gene has CDR1 LGHDT and CDR2 YNNKEL (reference sequence). The CDR3 nucleotides are TGTGCCAGCAGCCAGTCGGACACCAACTATGGCTACACCTTC. Residues: CASSQSDTNYGYTF.

The V gene is TRBV7-2, the J gene TRBJ1-5; maybe TRBD1 (6 bases). The CDR3 length is 13 residues. The V gene lost 5 bases and the J gene lost 11 bases, with 16 bases spanning the gap. The germline CDR1 and CDR2 sequences are SGHTA and FQGNSA. As DNA, the CDR3 is TGTGCCAGCAGCCCAAAGACAGGTTTGACCCAGCATTTT. This encodes CASSPKTGLTQHF.

The sample holds one count of this clone. The rearrangement joins TRBV2 to TRBJ1-5, with TRBD1 as a possible D gene (6 bases). V lost 7 bases to trimming and J lost 2 bases, with 12 bases between them. The CDR3 is made up of 14 amino acids. Germline-derived CDR1 and CDR2 are SNHLY and FYNNEI. The CDR3 region is CASTSQGGNQPQHF. Here the CDR3 DNA reads TGTGCCAGCACTTCACAGGGAGGCAATCAGCCCCAGCATTTT.

This clone was recorded once. The J gene is TRBJ1-4, the V gene TRBV9, with D maybe TRBD1 (6 bases). V lost 4 bases and J 8 bases, leaving 18 bases between the germline ends. The CDR3 covers 15 residues. Germline values: CDR1 SGDLS, CDR2 YYNGEE. The CDR3 here is CASSSEQGSGEKLFF. CDR3 sequence (DNA): TGTGCCAGCAGCAGTGAGCAGGGGAGTGGAGAAAAACTGTTTTTT.

This chain uses TRBV6-5 with TRBJ1-1, with D tentatively TRBD1 (5 bases). Trimming shortened V by 6 bases and J by 1 base, and 15 bases separated the two germline ends. Germline V gene sequence: CDR1 MNHEY, CDR2 SVGAGI. This CDR3 has 15 amino acids. The CDR3 here is CASSYGRQGNTEAFF. DNA for the CDR3: TGTGCCAGCAGCTACGGAAGGCAGGGGAACACTGAAGCTTTCTTT.

This clone was counted a single time. V and J are TRBV7-8 and TRBJ2-6; perhaps TRBD1 as D (6 bases). CDR1 SGHVS and CDR2 FQNEAQ come from the germline V gene. Trimming took off 5 bases at V and 1 base at J, with 15 bases between the two ends. The CDR3 sequence is 17 residues long. CDR3 nucleotide sequence: TGTGCCAGCAGCCACCCATCAGGGGATTCTGGGGCCAACGTCCTGACTTTC. Its translation: CASSHPSGDSGANVLTF.

The J gene is TRBJ2-2, the V gene TRBV19, with TRBD1 matching 9 bases. Germline assignment: CDR1 LNHDA and CDR2 SQIVND (reference sequence). This CDR3 contains 15 residues. Trimming cost V 5 bases and J 2 bases; bases outside gene matches: 3. DNA of the CDR3: TGTGCCAGTAGTGTAACAGGGGGCAACACCGGGGAGCTGTTTTTT. This translates into CASSVTGGNTGELFF.

J is TRBJ2-2 and V is TRBV5-1; the match to TRBD1 covers 9 bases. The CDR3 spans 16 residues. Unmatched junction bases numbered 5, after V lost 1 base and J lost 4 bases. Per the germline V gene, CDR1 is SGHRS and CDR2 is YFSETQ. The CDR3 DNA is TGCGCCAGCAGCTTGCAGGGACAGGGTCTCACCGGGGAGCTGTTTTTT. This translates into CASSLQGQGLTGELFF.

The V gene is TRBV28, the J gene TRBJ1-4, with 7 positions matching TRBD1. The CDR3 has 14 residues. The germline V gene has CDR1 MDHEN and CDR2 SYDVKM. V was pared by 4 bases and J by 3 bases, with 2 bases of the junction left unmatched. The CDR3 loop reads CASSSGGPNEKLFF. CDR3 in DNA: TGTGCCAGCAGTTCAGGGGGTCCTAATGAAAAACTGTTTTTT.

The chain recombines TRBV18 with TRBJ1-1, with no clear D. This CDR3 is built from 13 residues. The V gene's germline CDR1 is KGHSH and CDR2 LQKENI. V was shortened by 3 bases and J by 8 bases, with 13 bases between the two germline ends. CDR3 sequence (DNA): TGTGCCAGCTCACCGCTAGAGTCCGTAGAAGCTTTCTTT. Its protein is CASSPLESVEAFF. Filled out from reference TRBV18 and TRBJ1-1, the complete variable domain reads NAGVMQNPRHLVRRRGQEARLRCSPMKGHSHVYWYRQLPEEGLKFMVYLQKENIIDESGMPKERFSAEFPKEGPSILRIQQVVRGDSAAYFCASSPLESVEAFFGQGTRLTVV.

The V and J genes are TRBV6-5 and TRBJ2-1; no clear D gene. Germline V gene lookup returns CDR1 MNHEY and CDR2 SVGAGI. This CDR3 contains 14 residues. Trimming pared 2 bases from V and 5 bases from J, leaving 10 bases between. The DNA for the CDR3 is TGTGCCAGCAGTTACCAAGACGGAGACAATGAGCAGTTCTTC. Translated, it gives CASSYQDGDNEQFF.

The chain carries TRBV7-9 and TRBJ1-6; tentatively, D is TRBD1 (5 bases). Looked up from germline, CDR1 is SEHNR and CDR2 is FQNEAQ (reference sequence). V was pared by 5 bases and J by 10 bases, with 15 bases between. The CDR3 covers 14 residues. CDR3 in DNA: TGTGCCAGCAGCCGCAGGGCTCTGGGCTCACCCCTCCACTTT. This encodes CASSRRALGSPLHF.

The CDR3 here is CASSMVLLPYNEQFF. The CDR3 DNA is TGTGCCAGTAGTATGGTACTTCTCCCCTACAATGAGCAGTTCTTC. The V gene is TRBV19, the J gene TRBJ2-1; D is undetermined. This CDR3 contains 15 residues. V was clipped by 3 bases and J by 2 bases, with 11 bases between them. Germline V gene lookup returns CDR1 LNHDA and CDR2 SQIVND (reference sequence). The full variable domain, in which reference TRBV19 and TRBJ2-1 provide the parts outside the CDR3, is DGGITQSPKYLFRKEGQNVTLSCEQNLNHDAMYWYRQDPGQGLRLIYYSQIVNDFQKGDIAEGYSVSREKKESFPLTVTSAQKNPTAFYLCASSMVLLPYNEQFFGPGTRLTVL.

The chain uses TRBV7-8 and TRBJ1-1; 8 nucleotides line up with TRBD1. The CDR3 is 16 residues long. Per germline, CDR1 SGHVS and CDR2 FQNEAQ. V lost 3 bases and J lost 1; bases outside the gene matches: 7. This CDR3 is CASSFGQGERNTEAFF. The CDR3 DNA reads as TGTGCCAGCAGCTTTGGACAGGGAGAAAGGAACACTGAAGCTTTCTTT. Supplemented by reference TRBV7-8 and TRBJ1-1, the full variable domain reads GAGVSQSPRYKVAKRGQDVALRCDPISGHVSLFWYQQALGQGPEFLTYFQNEAQLDKSGLPSDRFFAERPEGSVSTLKIQRTQQEDSAVYLCASSFGQGERNTEAFFGQGTRLTVV.

This chain joins TRBV5-1 and TRBJ1-2; TRBD1 matches 7 bases. The J segment lost 0 bases and the V segment lost 3 bases, leaving 8 bases of the junction unmatched. In germline, CDR1 is SGHRS, CDR2 YFSETQ. The CDR3 loop spans 16 amino acids. The CDR3 DNA follows: TGCGCCAGCAGCTACGGACAGGTGGGAGCTAACTATGGCTACACCTTC. Protein: CASSYGQVGANYGYTF.

The CDR3 here is CASGGRGREKLFF. CDR3 sequence (DNA): TGTGCCAGTGGTGGGAGGGGACGCGAAAAACTGTTTTTT. This sequence joins TRBV19 and TRBJ1-4, with D perhaps matching TRBD1 (5 bases). CDR3 length: 13 amino acids. Trimming shortened V by 8 bases and J by 8 bases, and 15 bases separated the two germline ends. Germline V gives CDR1 LNHDA, CDR2 SQIVND (reference sequence).

This clone came up a few times. This chain connects TRBV14 to TRBJ1-2; D remains unclear. In germline, CDR1 is SGHDN, CDR2 FVKESK. CDR3 length: 13 amino acids. The V end lost 4 bases, the J end lost 4 bases, and 10 bases lay between the germline ends. CDR3 region: CASSPSLSYGYTF. The CDR3 DNA is TGTGCCAGCAGCCCGTCCCTCTCCTATGGCTACACCTTC.

The chain joins TRBV7-9 to TRBJ2-7; a possible D gene is TRBD2 (5 bases). From germline, CDR1 is SEHNR and CDR2 FQNEAQ (reference sequence). Trimming removed 6 bases from V and 0 bases from J, with 6 bases in between. The CDR3 runs 12 residues. The CDR3 reads CASRAGSYEQYF. The CDR3 nucleotides read TGTGCCAGCAGGGCGGGCTCCTACGAGCAGTACTTC.

The chain employs TRBV6-5 and TRBJ2-7, with D perhaps TRBD1 (5 bases). The CDR3 is 15 amino acids. The ends were cut back, 0 bases at V and 5 bases at J, with 14 bases in the middle. Per germline, CDR1 MNHEY and CDR2 SVGAGI. Here the CDR3 DNA reads TGTGCCAGCAGTTACTCGTCAGGGAATCAAAACGAGCAGTACTTC. Its translation is CASSYSSGNQNEQYF.

CDR3 sequence: CASSTRQGSYEQYF. The CDR3 coding sequence is TGTGCCAGTAGTACGCGACAGGGGTCCTACGAGCAGTACTTC. V gene TRBV19 combines with J gene TRBJ2-7, with 8 bases matching TRBD1. The CDR3 is made up of 14 amino acids. V was clipped by 4 bases and J by 1 base; unmatched bases: 3. Per germline, CDR1 LNHDA and CDR2 SQIVND (reference sequence).

The V call is TRBV27, the J call TRBJ2-1, with 10 nucleotides matching TRBD2. CDR3 length: 15 amino acids. The germline V gene encodes CDR1 MNHEY and CDR2 SMNVEV (reference sequence). Trimming removed 7 bases from V and 3 bases from J; junction bases left unmatched: 6. In nucleotides, the CDR3 is TGTGCCAGCAACGTAGCGGGGGGTTTCTACAATGAGCAGTTCTTC. The encoded protein is CASNVAGGFYNEQFF.

This clone was counted a few times. The rearrangement joins TRBV18 to TRBJ1-5, with D tentatively TRBD1 (5 bases). There are 15 residues in the CDR3. Germline V gene sequence: CDR1 KGHSH, CDR2 LQKENI. Deletions cut 0 bases from V and 5 bases from J, with 11 bases between. The CDR3 DNA is TGTGCCAGCTCACCACCGGGGGGTGGCGATCAGCCCCAGCATTTT. Translated: CASSPPGGGDQPQHF.

This chain links TRBV19 with TRBJ1-5; D not certain. Trimming took off 0 bases at V and 9 bases at J, with 18 bases between the two ends. The V gene's germline CDR1 is LNHDA and CDR2 SQIVND (reference sequence). The CDR3 consists of 16 residues. The CDR3 nucleotides read TGTGCCAGTAGTATAGATGGAGGAGGAGATGGTGGGCCCCAGCATTTT. It yields the protein CASSIDGGGDGGPQHF.

The rearrangement links TRBV3-1 (or the pseudogene TRBV3-2) to TRBJ1-1; 9 bases agree with TRBD1. V was pared by 3 bases and J by 5 bases, with 7 bases of the junction left unmatched. Germline V CDR1 and CDR2: LGHDT, YNNKEL (reference sequence). The CDR3 is made up of 15 amino acids. The DNA for the CDR3 is TGTGCCAGCAGCCACACCGGGACAGGGTGGACTGAAGCTTTCTTT. Protein sequence: CASSHTGTGWTEAFF.